Detailed here is one TCR beta chain. Its antigen is currently unknown. Per the authors' pipeline: Filtering differed, since immunoSEQ gave only junction sequences and no quality scores. Method: immunoSEQ multiplex PCR; TCRdb's copy keeps in-frame clones and lacks some. V and J calls and clone size are given by that table; D and trimming were obtained from the DNA. The data contain a few hundred thousand clones, just over 95% of them singletons. The sample comes from a study of shared clonotypes between healthy human individuals. General study points: Sorted-subset sequencing was shown by rarefaction to be incomplete despite large depth.

V shed 6 bases, J shed 4 bases, and the junction held 9 bases outside the gene matches. The CDR3 runs 15 residues. CDR1 is LNHDA, CDR2 SQIVND, per germline (reference sequence). The sequence was obtained from a man in his thirties or forties in good health. V is TRBV19 and J is TRBJ1-3, with TRBD1 identical over 7 bases. Sequenced: memory CD8+ T cells sorted from blood. Subset denoted: CD45RO+ cells pooled with CCR7-negative TemRA cells. CDR3 nucleotides: TGTGCCAGTAGCCCCGGGACAGTGGGAGGAAACACCATATATTTT. This encodes CASSPGTVGGNTIYF. Full variable domain (missing parts from reference TRBV19 and TRBJ1-3): DGGITQSPKYLFRKEGQNVTLSCEQNLNHDAMYWYRQDPGQGLRLIYYSQIVNDFQKGDIAEGYSVSREKKESFPLTVTSAQKNPTAFYLCASSPGTVGGNTIYFGEGSWLTVV.